Below, 22 T cell receptor beta chains from the same sample are listed, as sequenced in a study of siplizumab effects on memory and regulatory T cells. Method: immunoSEQ multiplex PCR; TCRdb's copy keeps in-frame clones and lacks some. The data show some 97,000 clones, over 90% seen once. Sequenced sample: non-Treg CD4+ T cells sorted from blood. Receptor source: a human donor in good health.

This rearrangement joins TRBV5-1 to TRBJ1-5, with 7 positions matching TRBD1. The CDR3 has 15 amino acids. V was pared by 0 bases and J by 2 bases, with 2 bases of the junction left unmatched. Germline V lookup: CDR1 SGHRS, CDR2 YFSETQ. The CDR3 is CASSLEGGGNQPQHF. The CDR3 region has the DNA TGCGCCAGCAGCTTGGAAGGGGGCGGCAATCAGCCCCAGCATTTT.

This chain uses TRBV29-1 with TRBJ2-1, with 12 bases identical to TRBD2. Germline CDR1 SQVTM, CDR2 ANQGSEA. This CDR3 region has 18 residues. V dropped 7 bases and J dropped 2; count of bases not matched to a gene: 15. The CDR3 here is CSAAGGLAGGPAYNEQFF. CDR3 bases: TGCAGCGCAGCCGGAGGTCTAGCGGGAGGGCCTGCCTACAATGAGCAGTTCTTC.

The chain couples TRBV9 to TRBJ2-2; D gene ambiguous. Germline loops: CDR1 SGDLS, CDR2 YYNGEE. The CDR3 runs 14 residues. The V end was cut by 5 bases, the J end by 2 bases, with 10 bases between. The CDR3: CASRKTVNTGELFF. As DNA, the CDR3 is TGTGCCAGCAGAAAGACTGTAAACACCGGGGAGCTGTTTTTT.

The rearrangement joins TRBV11-3 to TRBJ2-3, with D unresolved. Per germline, CDR1 SGHNT and CDR2 YENEEA. The V gene lost 4 bases and the J gene lost 5 bases, with 7 bases spanning the gap. The CDR3 spans 12 residues. The CDR3 loop reads CASSSNVDTQYF. The CDR3 bases are TGTGCCAGCAGCTCGAATGTAGATACGCAGTATTTT.

The chain is built from TRBV4-1 and TRBJ2-3; TRBD2 aligns across 12 bases. CDR3 length equals 18 residues. CDR1 and CDR2 from the germline V gene are MGHRA and YSYEKL. The J segment lost 2 bases and the V segment lost 6 bases, leaving 12 bases of the junction unmatched. CDR3 region: CASRAGLAGNTHTDTQYF. DNA of the CDR3: TGCGCCAGCAGAGCGGGACTAGCGGGCAACACCCACACAGATACGCAGTATTTT.

This chain links TRBV7-8 with TRBJ1-4; no reliable D call. The CDR3 loop spans 15 amino acids. Germline CDR1 and CDR2: SGHVS and FQNEAQ. Deletions cut 1 base from V and 2 bases from J, with 8 bases between. CDR3 loop: CASSLVQKTNEKLFF. CDR3 bases: TGTGCCAGCAGCTTAGTCCAGAAGACTAATGAAAAACTGTTTTTT.

J is TRBJ2-1 and V is TRBV5-1, with a weak D call TRBD2 (5 bases). The V end lost 6 bases, the J end lost 8 bases, and 18 bases lay between the germline ends. The CDR3 covers 14 residues. Germline CDR1 is SGHRS and CDR2 is YFSETQ. The CDR3 coding sequence is TGCGCCAGCAACGAGGGTGGAAGGGTCGATGAGCAGTTCTTC. Translated, it gives CASNEGGRVDEQFF.

The J gene is TRBJ2-2, the V gene TRBV5-1; 7 bases agree with TRBD2. V lost 7 bases to trimming and J lost 2 bases; unmatched junction nucleotides: 5. This CDR3 comprises 14 residues. Germline V gives CDR1 SGHRS, CDR2 YFSETQ. The CDR3 protein is CASGRGGNTGELFF. CDR3 nucleotides: TGCGCCAGCGGCCGCGGGGGAAACACCGGGGAGCTGTTTTTT.

The chain couples TRBV18 to TRBJ2-5, with TRBD2 matching 7 bases. The CDR3 contains 17 residues. V dropped 4 bases and J dropped 4; count of bases not matched to a gene: 15. Germline CDR1 and CDR2: KGHSH and LQKENI. As DNA, the CDR3 is TGTGCCAGCTCACAATCAACCCCGTCGTCGGGAGGAGAGACCCAGTACTTC. This translates into CASSQSTPSSGGETQYF.

The genes are TRBV5-1 and TRBJ2-3; D may be TRBD2 (6 bases). V shed 2 bases and J shed 9 bases, with 13 bases lying between them. Germline lookup yields CDR1 SGHRS and CDR2 YFSETQ. The CDR3 is made up of 13 amino acids. The CDR3: CASSFDGTGTQYF. CDR3 sequence (DNA): TGCGCCAGCAGCTTCGACGGGACTGGAACGCAGTATTTT.

The V gene is TRBV19, the J gene TRBJ2-3; 7 positions agree with TRBD2. This CDR3 has 15 residues. Germline CDR1 is LNHDA and CDR2 is SQIVND (reference sequence). J was trimmed by 2 bases and V by 2 bases; bases with no gene match: 4. CDR3 amino acids: CASSIYSGNTDTQYF. The CDR3 nucleotides read TGTGCCAGTAGTATATACAGCGGGAACACAGATACGCAGTATTTT.

The J gene is TRBJ2-2, the V gene TRBV5-8; D remains unclear. V lost 5 bases to trimming and J lost 2 bases, with 16 bases between them. The germline V gene has CDR1 SGHTS and CDR2 YDEGEE. This CDR3 spans 16 amino acids. CDR3 nucleotides: TGTGCCAGCAGTCAAAGGCTAACAGCCAACACCGGGGAGCTGTTTTTT. Translated, it gives CASSQRLTANTGELFF.

The V and J genes are TRBV7-6 and TRBJ2-3; D is unclear. Germline V lookup: CDR1 SGHVS, CDR2 FNYEAQ. Trimming left V 5 bases short and J 5 bases short, with 17 bases between. The CDR3 runs to 15 residues. The CDR3 bases are TGTGCCAGCAGCCCTATGTGGGCTGATATAGATACGCAGTATTTT. It yields the protein CASSPMWADIDTQYF.

The chain is built from TRBV11-2 and TRBJ1-6, with D unresolved. V lost 2 bases and J lost 8, with 16 bases in between. The CDR3 totals 16 residues. The germline gives CDR1 SGHAT, CDR2 FQNNGV. CDR3: CASSLLWAGSDSPLHF. The CDR3 coding sequence is TGTGCCAGCAGCTTACTTTGGGCGGGCTCAGATTCACCCCTCCACTTT. Together with reference TRBV11-2 and TRBJ1-6, the CDR3 gives the full variable domain: EAGVAQSPRYKIIEKRQSVAFWCNPISGHATLYWYQQILGQGPKLLIQFQNNGVVDDSQLPKDRFSAERLKGVDSTLKIQPAKLEDSAVYLCASSLLWAGSDSPLHFGNGTRLTVT.

This chain links TRBV18 with TRBJ2-7; 8 bases line up with TRBD1. This CDR3 is built from 15 residues. The trim removed 0 bases at V and 6 bases at J, leaving 7 bases unmatched. In germline, CDR1 is KGHSH, CDR2 LQKENI. The CDR3 nucleotides read TGTGCCAGCTCACCACCGTCAGGGGGCGAGGTCGAGCAGTACTTC. It translates to CASSPPSGGEVEQYF.

The chain couples TRBV11-2 to TRBJ1-1; D is unresolved. The V gene lost 1 base and the J gene lost 0 bases, with 12 bases spanning the gap. The CDR3 covers 16 residues. Germline lookup yields CDR1 SGHAT and CDR2 FQNNGV. CDR3 amino acids: CASSLVAQVLNTEAFF. In DNA, the CDR3 is TGTGCCAGCAGCTTAGTAGCCCAGGTCCTGAACACTGAAGCTTTCTTT. Using reference TRBV11-2 and TRBJ1-1 for the parts outside the CDR3, the full variable domain is EAGVAQSPRYKIIEKRQSVAFWCNPISGHATLYWYQQILGQGPKLLIQFQNNGVVDDSQLPKDRFSAERLKGVDSTLKIQPAKLEDSAVYLCASSLVAQVLNTEAFFGQGTRLTVV.

CDR3 sequence reads: CASSPPDRGPSGNTIYF. The CDR3 DNA is TGTGCCAGCTCACCACCGGACAGGGGGCCCTCTGGAAACACCATATATTTT. The rearrangement uses TRBV18 and TRBJ1-3; 11 positions match TRBD1. V dropped 0 bases and J dropped 0; count of bases not matched to a gene: 1. The germline V gene has CDR1 KGHSH and CDR2 LQKENI. The CDR3 consists of 17 residues.

In the case of this clone: One end of the junction fails to match germline, which may point to a read error. The V call is TRBV7-7, the J call TRBJ2-3; 11 nucleotides align to TRBD2. Germline lookup yields CDR1 SSHAT and CDR2 FNYEAQ (reference sequence). This CDR3 spans 15 amino acids. The CDR3, as DNA: TGTGCTAGCAGCTTAGTAGCGGGAGGGGCAGATACGCAGTATTTT. This sequence encodes CASSLVAGGADTQYF.

This chain uses TRBV2 with TRBJ2-1; D not resolved. This CDR3 is 14 amino acids long. Trimming removed 3 bases from V and 4 bases from J, with 10 bases in between. The germline V gene has CDR1 SNHLY and CDR2 FYNNEI. The CDR3, as DNA: TGTGCCAGCAGTGAGACGGGTGTGTACAATGAGCAGTTCTTC. It yields the protein CASSETGVYNEQFF.

This chain links TRBV5-8 with TRBJ2-3; no clear D. The CDR3 contains 13 residues. Trimming removed 1 base from V and 4 bases from J, with 7 bases in between. Germline-derived CDR1 and CDR2 are SGHTS and YDEGEE. The CDR3 is CASSLPGPDTQYF. CDR3 nucleotide sequence: TGTGCCAGCAGCTTGCCGGGTCCAGATACGCAGTATTTT.

This chain links TRBV4-1 with TRBJ2-7, with D perhaps TRBD2 (5 bases). CDR1 and CDR2 from the germline V gene are MGHRA and YSYEKL. CDR3 length: 15 residues. Deletions cut 3 bases from V and 1 base from J, with 13 bases between. The CDR3: CASSHRGEQSYEQYF. CDR3 nucleotides: TGCGCCAGCAGCCACCGGGGAGAACAGTCCTACGAGCAGTACTTC.

The chain joins TRBV4-1 to TRBJ1-1; 10 nucleotides align to TRBD1. V shed 4 bases and J 4 bases; nucleotides not matched to a gene: 9. This CDR3 has 16 residues. CDR1 and CDR2 (germline): MGHRA, YSYEKL. The CDR3 loop reads CASSPTGTGVGTEAFF. The DNA for the CDR3 is TGCGCCAGCAGCCCCACCGGGACAGGGGTTGGCACTGAAGCTTTCTTT.